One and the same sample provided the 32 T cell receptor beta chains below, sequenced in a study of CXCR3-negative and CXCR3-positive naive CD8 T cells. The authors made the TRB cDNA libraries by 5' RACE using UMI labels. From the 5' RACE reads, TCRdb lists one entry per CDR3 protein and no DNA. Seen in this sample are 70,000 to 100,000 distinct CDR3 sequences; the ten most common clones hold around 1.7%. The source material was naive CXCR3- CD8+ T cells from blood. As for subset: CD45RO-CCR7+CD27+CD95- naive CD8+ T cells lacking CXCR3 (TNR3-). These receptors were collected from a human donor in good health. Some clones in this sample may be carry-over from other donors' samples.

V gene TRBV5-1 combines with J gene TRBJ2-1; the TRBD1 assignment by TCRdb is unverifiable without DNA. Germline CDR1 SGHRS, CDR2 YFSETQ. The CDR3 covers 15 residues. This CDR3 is CASGAGDRTYNEQFF.

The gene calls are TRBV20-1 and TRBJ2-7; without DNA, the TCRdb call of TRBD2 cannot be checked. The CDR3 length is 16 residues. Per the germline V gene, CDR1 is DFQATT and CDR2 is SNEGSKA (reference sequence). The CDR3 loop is CSAPPPTSGRLYEQYF.

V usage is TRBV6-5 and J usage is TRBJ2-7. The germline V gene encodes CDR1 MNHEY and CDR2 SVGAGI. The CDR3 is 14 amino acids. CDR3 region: CASSSRQSPYEQYF.

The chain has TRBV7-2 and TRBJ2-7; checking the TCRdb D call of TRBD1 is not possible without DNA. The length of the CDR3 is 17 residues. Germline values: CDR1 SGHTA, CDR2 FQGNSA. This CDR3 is CASSFHLEGGNPYEQYF.

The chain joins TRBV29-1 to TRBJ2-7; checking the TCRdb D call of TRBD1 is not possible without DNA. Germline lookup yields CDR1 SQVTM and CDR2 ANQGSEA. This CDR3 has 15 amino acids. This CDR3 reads CSVEDGTGETYEKYF.

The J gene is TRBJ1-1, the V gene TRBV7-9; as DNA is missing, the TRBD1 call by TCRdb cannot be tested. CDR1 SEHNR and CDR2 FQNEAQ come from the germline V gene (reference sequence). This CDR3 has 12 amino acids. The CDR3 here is CASNRMNTEAFF.

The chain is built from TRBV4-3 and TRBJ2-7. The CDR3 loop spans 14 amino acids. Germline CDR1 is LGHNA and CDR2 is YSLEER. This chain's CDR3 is CASSAHEVSYEQYF.

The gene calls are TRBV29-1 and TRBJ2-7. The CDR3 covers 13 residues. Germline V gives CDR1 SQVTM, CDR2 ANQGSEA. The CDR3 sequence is CSVETDTPDEQYF.

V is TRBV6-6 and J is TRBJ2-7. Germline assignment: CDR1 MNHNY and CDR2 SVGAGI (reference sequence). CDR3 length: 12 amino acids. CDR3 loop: CASSYGLTEQYF.

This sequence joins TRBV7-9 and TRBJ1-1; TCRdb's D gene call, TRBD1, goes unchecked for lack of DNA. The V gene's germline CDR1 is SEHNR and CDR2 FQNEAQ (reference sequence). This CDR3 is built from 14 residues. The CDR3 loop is CASTGTGGNTEAFF.

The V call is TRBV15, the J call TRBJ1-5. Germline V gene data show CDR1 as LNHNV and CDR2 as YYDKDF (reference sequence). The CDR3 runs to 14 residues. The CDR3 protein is CATSRGFGNQPQHF. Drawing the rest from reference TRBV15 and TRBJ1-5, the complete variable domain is DAMVIQNPRYQVTQFGKPVTLSCSQTLNHNVMYWYQQKSSQAPKLLFHYYDKDFNNEADTPDNFQSRRPNTSFCFLDIRSPGLGDTAMYLCATSRGFGNQPQHFGDGTRLSIL.

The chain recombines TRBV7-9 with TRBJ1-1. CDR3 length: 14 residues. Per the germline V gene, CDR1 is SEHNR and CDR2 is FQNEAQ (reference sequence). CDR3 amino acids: CASSLPLGVTEAFF. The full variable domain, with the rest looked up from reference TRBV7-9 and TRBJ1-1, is DTGVSQNPRHKITKRGQNVTFRCDPISEHNRLYWYRQTLGQGPEFLTYFQNEAQLEKSRLLSDRFSAERPKGSFSTLEIQRTEQGDSAMYLCASSLPLGVTEAFFGQGTRLTVV.

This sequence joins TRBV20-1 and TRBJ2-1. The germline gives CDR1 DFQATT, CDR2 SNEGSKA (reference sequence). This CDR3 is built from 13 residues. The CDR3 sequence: CSARVSEYNEQFF.

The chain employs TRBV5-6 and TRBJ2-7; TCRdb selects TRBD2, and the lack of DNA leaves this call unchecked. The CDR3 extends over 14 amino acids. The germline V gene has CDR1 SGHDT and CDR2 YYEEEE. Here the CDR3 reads CASSLGLPKGEQYF.

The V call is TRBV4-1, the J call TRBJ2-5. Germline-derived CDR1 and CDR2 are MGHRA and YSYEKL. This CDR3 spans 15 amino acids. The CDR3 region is CASSKEPALDQTQYF.

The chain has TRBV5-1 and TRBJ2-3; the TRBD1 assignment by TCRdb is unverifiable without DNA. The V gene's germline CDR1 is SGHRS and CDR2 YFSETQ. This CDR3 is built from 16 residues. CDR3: CASSPWGAVSTDTQYF.

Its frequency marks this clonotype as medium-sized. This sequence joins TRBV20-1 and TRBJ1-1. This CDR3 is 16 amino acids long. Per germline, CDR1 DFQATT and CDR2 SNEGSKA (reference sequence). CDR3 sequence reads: CSARDPGFGGSTEAFF.

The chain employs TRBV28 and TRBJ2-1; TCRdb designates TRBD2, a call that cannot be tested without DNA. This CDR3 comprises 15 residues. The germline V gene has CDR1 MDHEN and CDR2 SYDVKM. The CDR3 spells CASRDSGSSNNEQFF. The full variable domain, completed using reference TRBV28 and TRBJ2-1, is DVKVTQSSRYLVKRTGEKVFLECVQDMDHENMFWYRQDPGLGLRLIYFSYDVKMKEKGDIPEGYSVSREKKERFSLILESASTNQTSMYLCASRDSGSSNNEQFFGPGTRLTVL.

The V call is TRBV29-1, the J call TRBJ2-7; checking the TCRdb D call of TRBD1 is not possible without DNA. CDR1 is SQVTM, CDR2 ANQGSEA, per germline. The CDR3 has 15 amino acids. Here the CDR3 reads CSVPRPGQGIGEQYF.

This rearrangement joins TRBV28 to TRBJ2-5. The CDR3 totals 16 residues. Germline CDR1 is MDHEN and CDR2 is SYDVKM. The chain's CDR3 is CASSFTPFSAEETQYF. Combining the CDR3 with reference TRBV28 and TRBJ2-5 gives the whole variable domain DVKVTQSSRYLVKRTGEKVFLECVQDMDHENMFWYRQDPGLGLRLIYFSYDVKMKEKGDIPEGYSVSREKKERFSLILESASTNQTSMYLCASSFTPFSAEETQYFGPGTRLLVL.

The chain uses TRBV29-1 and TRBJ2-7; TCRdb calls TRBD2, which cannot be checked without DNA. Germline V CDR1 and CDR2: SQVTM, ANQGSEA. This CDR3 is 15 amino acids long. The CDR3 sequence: CSVVGLGLAEDEQYF.

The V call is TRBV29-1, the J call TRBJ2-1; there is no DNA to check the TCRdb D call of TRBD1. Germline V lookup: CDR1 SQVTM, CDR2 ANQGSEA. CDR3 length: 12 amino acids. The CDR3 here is CSARDRGHEQFF.

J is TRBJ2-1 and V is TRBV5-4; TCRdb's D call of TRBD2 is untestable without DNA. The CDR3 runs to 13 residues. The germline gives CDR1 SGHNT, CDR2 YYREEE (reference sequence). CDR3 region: CASSFRAGNEQFF. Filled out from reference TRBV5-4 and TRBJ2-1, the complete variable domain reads ETGVTQSPTHLIKTRGQQVTLRCSSQSGHNTVSWYQQALGQGPQFIFQYYREEENGRGNFPPRFSGLQFPNYSSELNVNALELDDSALYLCASSFRAGNEQFFGPGTRLTVL.

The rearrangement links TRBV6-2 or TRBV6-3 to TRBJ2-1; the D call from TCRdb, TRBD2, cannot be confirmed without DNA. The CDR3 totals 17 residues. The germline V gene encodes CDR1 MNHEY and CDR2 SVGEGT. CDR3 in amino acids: CASSSGLAGSSYNEQFF.

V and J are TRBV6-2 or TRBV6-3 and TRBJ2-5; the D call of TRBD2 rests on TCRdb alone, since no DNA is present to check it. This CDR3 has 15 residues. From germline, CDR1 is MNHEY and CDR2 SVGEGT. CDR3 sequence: CASSKVAGGAETQYF.

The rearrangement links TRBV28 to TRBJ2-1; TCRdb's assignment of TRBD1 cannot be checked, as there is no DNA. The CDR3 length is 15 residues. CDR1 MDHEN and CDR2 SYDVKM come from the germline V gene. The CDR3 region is CASRLAGTGGRRQFF.

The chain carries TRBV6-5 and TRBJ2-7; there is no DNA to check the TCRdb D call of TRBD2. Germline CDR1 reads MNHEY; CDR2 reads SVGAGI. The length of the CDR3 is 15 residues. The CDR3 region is CASSHGLAGAGEQYF.

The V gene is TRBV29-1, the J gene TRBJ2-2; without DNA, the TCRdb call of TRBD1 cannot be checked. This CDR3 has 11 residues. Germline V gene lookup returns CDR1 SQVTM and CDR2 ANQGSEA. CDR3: CIAGGVGELFF.

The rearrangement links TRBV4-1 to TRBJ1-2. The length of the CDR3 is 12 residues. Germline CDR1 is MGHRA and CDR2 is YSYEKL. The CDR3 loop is CASSLDNYGYTF.

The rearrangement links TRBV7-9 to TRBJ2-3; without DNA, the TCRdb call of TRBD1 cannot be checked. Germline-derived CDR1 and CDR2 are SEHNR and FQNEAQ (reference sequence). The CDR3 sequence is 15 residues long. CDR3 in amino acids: CASSLLAGITDTQYF. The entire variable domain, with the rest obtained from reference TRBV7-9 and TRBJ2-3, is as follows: DTGVSQNPRHKITKRGQNVTFRCDPISEHNRLYWYRQTLGQGPEFLTYFQNEAQLEKSRLLSDRFSAERPKGSFSTLEIQRTEQGDSAMYLCASSLLAGITDTQYFGPGTRLTVL.

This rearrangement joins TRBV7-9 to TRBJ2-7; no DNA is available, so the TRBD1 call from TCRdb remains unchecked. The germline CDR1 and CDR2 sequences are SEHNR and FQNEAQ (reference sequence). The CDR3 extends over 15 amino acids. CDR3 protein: CASSSVGTGRYEQYF.

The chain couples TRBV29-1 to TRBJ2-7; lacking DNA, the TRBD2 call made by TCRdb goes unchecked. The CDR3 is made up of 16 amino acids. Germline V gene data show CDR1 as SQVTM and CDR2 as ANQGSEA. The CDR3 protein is CSVEGGETSGSYEQYF.